These 14 T cell receptor beta chains originate from one sample sequenced in a study of T-cell reconstitution after alpha-beta-depleted transplantation in children. As it was prepared, the TCRbeta library received unique molecular identifiers. Each CDR3 protein is one row after TCRdb ran MiXCR on the PCR reads. The table includes under 750,000 distinct CDR3 sequences, about 21% detected once. This specimen was PBMCs, mostly from graft donor cells, taken 360 days after TCRalphabeta/CD19-depleted stem cell transplant. All receptors come from a boy younger than two who had a stem cell transplant for acute myeloid leukemia, so the T cells may come from the graft donor.

The J gene is TRBJ2-3, the V gene TRBV7-2; TRBD1 aligns across 8 bases. The CDR3 is 17 residues long. With V trimmed by 3 bases and J by 0 bases, 8 bases remained unmatched. Germline V gene sequence: CDR1 SGHTA, CDR2 FQGNSA. In nucleotides, the CDR3 is TGTGCCAGCAGCTTCCACCCTCGGACAGGGAGCACAGATACGCAGTATTTT. Residues: CASSFHPRTGSTDTQYF.

This clonotype was observed a single time. This chain joins TRBV5-1 and TRBJ1-3, with D possibly being TRBD1 (5 bases). The CDR3 consists of 16 residues. The germline gives CDR1 SGHRS, CDR2 YFSETQ. Trimming cost V 0 bases and J 3 bases, with 13 bases left between them. The DNA for the CDR3 is TGCGCCAGCAGCTTGGCCCTGGGCAGGGATGGAAACACCATATATTTT. It yields the protein CASSLALGRDGNTIYF. Based on the CDR3 plus reference TRBV5-1 and TRBJ1-3, the full variable domain is KAGVTQTPRYLIKTRGQQVTLSCSPISGHRSVSWYQQTPGQGLQFLFEYFSETQRNKGNFPGRFSGRQFSNSRSEMNVSTLELGDSALYLCASSLALGRDGNTIYFGEGSWLTVV.

J is TRBJ1-4 and V is TRBV5-1, with D unresolved. V was pared by 2 bases and J by 8 bases, with 13 bases between. Per the germline V gene, CDR1 is SGHRS and CDR2 is YFSETQ. The CDR3 sequence is 14 residues long. This CDR3 reads CASSFGPNEEKLFF. The CDR3 coding sequence is TGCGCCAGCAGCTTCGGACCGAATGAGGAAAAACTGTTTTTT.

This clonotype has a single count. CDR3 nucleotides: TGTGCCAGCAGCTTCCAACCGGGACTATACAATGAGCAGTTCTTC. Its protein is CASSFQPGLYNEQFF. The chain uses TRBV7-2 and TRBJ2-1; TRBD2 matches at 7 bases. CDR1 and CDR2 from the germline V gene are SGHTA and FQGNSA. The CDR3 extends over 15 amino acids. V trimming: 3 bases; J trimming: 4 bases; junction bases outside the gene matches: 6.

This clonotype was counted many times. The chain is built from TRBV3-1 and TRBJ2-1; D tentatively reads TRBD1 or TRBD2 (5 bases each). From germline, CDR1 is LGHDT and CDR2 YNNKEL (reference sequence). The length of the CDR3 is 14 residues. Trimming removed 2 bases from V and 7 bases from J, with 12 bases in between. Written as DNA, the CDR3 is TGTGCCAGCAGCCAAAAGGGGCGAGGGAATGAGCAGTTCTTC. This translates into CASSQKGRGNEQFF.

This clonotype was seen more than once but under ten times. The CDR3 coding sequence is TGTGCCAGCAGCTTAGCGCCAGGGGAAGAGACCCAGTACTTC. Translated: CASSLAPGEETQYF. The chain recombines TRBV7-9 with TRBJ2-5; perhaps TRBD1 as D (6 bases). CDR3 length equals 14 residues. V was shortened by 0 bases and J by 3 bases, with 8 bases between the two germline ends. The germline V gene encodes CDR1 SEHNR and CDR2 FQNEAQ (reference sequence).

CDR3: CASNTWGVRPGELFF. CDR3 DNA sequence: TGTGCCAGCAATACGTGGGGAGTAAGACCCGGGGAGCTGTTTTTT. V usage is TRBV12-3 or TRBV12-4 and J usage is TRBJ2-2; maybe TRBD2 (5 bases). The CDR3 extends over 15 amino acids. Trimming cost V 7 bases and J 6 bases, with 18 bases left between them.

The CDR3 is CASSLARPRDQPQHF. The CDR3 DNA reads as TGTGCCAGCAGCTTAGCGAGGCCGAGGGATCAGCCCCAGCATTTT. The genes are TRBV7-8 and TRBJ1-5; D is unresolved. Germline V gene sequence: CDR1 SGHVS, CDR2 FQNEAQ. V lost 0 bases and J lost 5, with 11 bases in between. This CDR3 is 15 amino acids long.

This chain connects TRBV20-1 to TRBJ2-2, with TRBD1 as a possible D gene (5 bases). The V end lost 5 bases, the J end lost 0 bases, and 10 bases lay between the germline ends. The CDR3 length is 14 residues. The germline V gene has CDR1 DFQATT and CDR2 SNEGSKA (reference sequence). The CDR3 region has the DNA TGCAGTGCTCCAGACAGATCGAACACCGGGGAGCTGTTTTTT. Translation gives CSAPDRSNTGELFF.

At least ten counts were recorded for this clonotype. The V call is TRBV29-1, the J call TRBJ2-7; D call uncertain. Germline V gene sequence: CDR1 SQVTM, CDR2 ANQGSEA. V was cut by 7 bases and J by 4 bases, with 17 bases left in between. The CDR3 contains 13 residues. The CDR3, as DNA: TGCAGCGCCTCAAAGGGCCCCGCGTACGAGCAGTACTTC. Amino acids: CSASKGPAYEQYF.

With respect to this clonotype: One junction end does not reproduce the germline sequence, and a read error may be involved. The rearrangement links TRBV5-5 to TRBJ2-5; D tentatively reads TRBD1 or TRBD2 (5 bases each). The CDR3 has 14 amino acids. Germline CDR1 SGHKS, CDR2 YYEKEE (reference sequence). CDR3 sequence reads: CASSSVGDQGTQYF. As DNA, the CDR3 is TGTGCCAGCAGCTCCGTAGGGGACCAAGGGACCCAGTACTTC.

V usage is TRBV12-3 or TRBV12-4 and J usage is TRBJ2-7; no reliable D call. The CDR3 has 13 residues. Trimming cost V 3 bases and J 0 bases, with 6 bases left between them. Here the CDR3 reads CASSFPNSYEQYF. The CDR3, as DNA: TGTGCCAGCAGTTTCCCCAACTCCTACGAGCAGTACTTC.

A few counts support this clonotype. The chain joins TRBV7-3 to TRBJ1-1; D unclear. CDR3 length: 13 amino acids. The ends were cut back, 4 bases at V and 0 bases at J, with 6 bases in the middle. Germline V gene sequence: CDR1 SGHTA, CDR2 FQGTGA. The CDR3 DNA follows: TGTGCCAGCAGCTACACACTGAACACTGAAGCTTTCTTT. Protein: CASSYTLNTEAFF. Combining the CDR3 with reference TRBV7-3 and TRBJ1-1 gives the whole variable domain GAGVSQTPSNKVTEKGKYVELRCDPISGHTALYWYRQSLGQGPEFLIYFQGTGAADDSGLPNDRFFAVRPEGSVSTLKIQRTERGDSAVYLCASSYTLNTEAFFGQGTRLTVV.

The rearrangement joins TRBV20-1 to TRBJ1-1; D remains ambiguous. The CDR3 consists of 13 residues. V lost 5 bases and J 6 bases, leaving 16 bases between the germline ends. Germline V gene lookup returns CDR1 DFQATT and CDR2 SNEGSKA (reference sequence). CDR3 amino acids: CSARRHDSAEAFF. In DNA, the CDR3 is TGCAGTGCTCGTCGACACGATTCGGCTGAAGCTTTCTTT.